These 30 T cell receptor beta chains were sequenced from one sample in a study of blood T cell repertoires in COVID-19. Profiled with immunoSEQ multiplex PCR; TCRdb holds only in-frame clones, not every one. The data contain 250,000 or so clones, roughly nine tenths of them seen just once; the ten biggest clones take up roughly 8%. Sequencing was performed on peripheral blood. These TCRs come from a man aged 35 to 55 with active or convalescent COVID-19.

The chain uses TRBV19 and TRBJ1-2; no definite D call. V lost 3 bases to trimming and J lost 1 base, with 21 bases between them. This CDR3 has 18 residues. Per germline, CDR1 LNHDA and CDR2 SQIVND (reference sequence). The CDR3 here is CASSMTVLIGDYNYGYTF. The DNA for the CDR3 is TGTGCCAGTAGTATGACTGTCCTTATAGGAGATTATAACTATGGCTACACCTTC.

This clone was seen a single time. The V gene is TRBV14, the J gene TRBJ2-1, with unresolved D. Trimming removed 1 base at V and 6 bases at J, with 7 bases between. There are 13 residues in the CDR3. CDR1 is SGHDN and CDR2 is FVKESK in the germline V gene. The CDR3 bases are TGTGCCAGCAGCCAAGGCCGAGTCAATGAGCAGTTCTTC. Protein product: CASSQGRVNEQFF.

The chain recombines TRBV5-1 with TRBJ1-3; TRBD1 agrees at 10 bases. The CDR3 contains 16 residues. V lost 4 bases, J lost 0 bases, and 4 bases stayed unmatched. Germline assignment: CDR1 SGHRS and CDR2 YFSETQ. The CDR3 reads CASSQWTGGSGNTIYF. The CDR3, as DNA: TGCGCCAGCAGCCAATGGACAGGGGGCTCTGGAAACACCATATATTTT.

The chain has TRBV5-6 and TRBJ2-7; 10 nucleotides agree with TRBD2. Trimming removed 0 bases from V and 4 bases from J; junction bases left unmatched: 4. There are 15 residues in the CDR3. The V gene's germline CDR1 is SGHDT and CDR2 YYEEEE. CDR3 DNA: TGTGCCAGCAGCTTGGGGGGTAGCGGGAGGTACGAGCAGTACTTC. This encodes CASSLGGSGRYEQYF.

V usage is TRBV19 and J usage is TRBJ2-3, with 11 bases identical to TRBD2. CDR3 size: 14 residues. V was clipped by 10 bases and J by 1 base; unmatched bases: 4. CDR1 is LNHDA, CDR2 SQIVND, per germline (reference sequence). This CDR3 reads CATIAGGRTDTQYF. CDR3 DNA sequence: TGTGCCACCATAGCGGGGGGGCGCACAGATACGCAGTATTTT.

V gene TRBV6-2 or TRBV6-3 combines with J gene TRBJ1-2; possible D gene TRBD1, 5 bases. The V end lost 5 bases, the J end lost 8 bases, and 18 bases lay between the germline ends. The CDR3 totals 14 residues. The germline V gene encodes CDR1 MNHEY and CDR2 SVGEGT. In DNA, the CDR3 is TGTGCCAGCAGTCGCGGGACCCCGGACGGAGGCTACACCTTC. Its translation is CASSRGTPDGGYTF.

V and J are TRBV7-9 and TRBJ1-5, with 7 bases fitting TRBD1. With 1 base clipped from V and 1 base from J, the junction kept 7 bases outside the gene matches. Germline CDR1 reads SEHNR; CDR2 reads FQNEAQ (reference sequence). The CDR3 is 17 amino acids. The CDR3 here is CASSLDKGARSNQPQHF. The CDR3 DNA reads TGTGCCAGCAGCTTAGATAAGGGGGCGAGAAGCAATCAGCCCCAGCATTTT.

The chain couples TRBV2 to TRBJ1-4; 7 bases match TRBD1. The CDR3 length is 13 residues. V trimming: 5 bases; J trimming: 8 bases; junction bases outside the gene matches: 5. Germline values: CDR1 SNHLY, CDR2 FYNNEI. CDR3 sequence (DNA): TGTGCCAGCAGTCGACAGGGTTGGGAAAAACTGTTTTTT. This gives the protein CASSRQGWEKLFF.

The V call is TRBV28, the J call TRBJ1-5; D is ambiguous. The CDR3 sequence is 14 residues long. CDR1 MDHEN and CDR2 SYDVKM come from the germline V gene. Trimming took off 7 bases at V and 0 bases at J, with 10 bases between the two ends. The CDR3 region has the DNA TGTGCCAGCACTCAGATCAATAGCAATCAGCCCCAGCATTTT. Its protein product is CASTQINSNQPQHF.

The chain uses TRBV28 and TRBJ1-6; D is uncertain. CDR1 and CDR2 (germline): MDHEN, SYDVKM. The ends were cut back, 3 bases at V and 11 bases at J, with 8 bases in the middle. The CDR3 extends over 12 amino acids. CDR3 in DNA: TGTGCCAGCAGTTTCCCCCGGGCACCCCTCCACTTT. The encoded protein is CASSFPRAPLHF.

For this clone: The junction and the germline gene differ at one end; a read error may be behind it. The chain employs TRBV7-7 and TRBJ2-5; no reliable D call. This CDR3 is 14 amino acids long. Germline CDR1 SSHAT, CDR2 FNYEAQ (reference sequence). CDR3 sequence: CASSLESGLGTQYF. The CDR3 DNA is TGTGCTAGCAGCTTAGAGTCCGGGTTGGGGACCCAGTACTTC. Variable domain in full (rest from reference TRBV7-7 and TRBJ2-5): GAGVSQSPRYKVTKRGQDVTLRCDPISSHATLYWYQQALGQGPEFLTYFNYEAQPDKSGLPSDRFSAERPEGSISTLTIQRTEQRDSAMYRCASSLESGLGTQYFGPGTRLLVL.

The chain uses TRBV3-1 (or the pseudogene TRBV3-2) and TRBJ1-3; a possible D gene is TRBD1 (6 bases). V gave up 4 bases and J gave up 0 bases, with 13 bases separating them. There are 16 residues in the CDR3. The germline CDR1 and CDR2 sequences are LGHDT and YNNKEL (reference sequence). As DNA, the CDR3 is TGTGCCAGCAGCCCCGGGGGGCTTTACTCTGGAAACACCATATATTTT. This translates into CASSPGGLYSGNTIYF.

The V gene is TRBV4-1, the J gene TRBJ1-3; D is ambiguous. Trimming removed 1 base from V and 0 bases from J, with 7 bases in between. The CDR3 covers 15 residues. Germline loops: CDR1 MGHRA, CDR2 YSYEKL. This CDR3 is CASSQGLISGNTIYF. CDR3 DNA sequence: TGCGCCAGCAGCCAAGGACTGATCTCTGGAAACACCATATATTTT.

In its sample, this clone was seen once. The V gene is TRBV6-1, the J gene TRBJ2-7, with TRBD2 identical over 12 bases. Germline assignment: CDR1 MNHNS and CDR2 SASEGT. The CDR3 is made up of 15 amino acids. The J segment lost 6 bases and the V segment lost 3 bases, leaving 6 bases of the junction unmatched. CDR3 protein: CASSDRGTSGFEQYF. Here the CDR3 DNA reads TGTGCCAGCAGTGACCGAGGGACTAGCGGGTTCGAGCAGTACTTC.

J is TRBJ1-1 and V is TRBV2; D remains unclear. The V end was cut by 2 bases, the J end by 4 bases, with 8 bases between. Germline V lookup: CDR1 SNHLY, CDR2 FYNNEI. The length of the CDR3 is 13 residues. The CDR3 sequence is CASSEQAGTEAFF. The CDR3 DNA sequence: TGTGCCAGCAGTGAACAGGCAGGCACTGAAGCTTTCTTT.

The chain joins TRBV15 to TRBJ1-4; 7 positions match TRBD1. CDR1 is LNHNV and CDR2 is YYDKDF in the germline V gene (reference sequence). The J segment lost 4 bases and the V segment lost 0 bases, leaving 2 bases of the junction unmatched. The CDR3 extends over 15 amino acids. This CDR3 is CATSREAGGNEKLFF. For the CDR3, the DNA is TGTGCCACCAGCAGAGAAGCAGGGGGTAATGAAAAACTGTTTTTT. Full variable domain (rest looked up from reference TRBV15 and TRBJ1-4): DAMVIQNPRYQVTQFGKPVTLSCSQTLNHNVMYWYQQKSSQAPKLLFHYYDKDFNNEADTPDNFQSRRPNTSFCFLDIRSPGLGDTAMYLCATSREAGGNEKLFFGSGTQLSVL.

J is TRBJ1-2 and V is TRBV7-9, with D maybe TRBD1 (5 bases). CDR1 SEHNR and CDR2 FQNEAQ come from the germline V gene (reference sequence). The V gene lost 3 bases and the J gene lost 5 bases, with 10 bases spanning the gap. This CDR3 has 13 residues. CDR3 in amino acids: CASSFDRQYGYTF. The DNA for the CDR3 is TGTGCCAGCAGCTTCGACCGACAGTATGGCTACACCTTC.

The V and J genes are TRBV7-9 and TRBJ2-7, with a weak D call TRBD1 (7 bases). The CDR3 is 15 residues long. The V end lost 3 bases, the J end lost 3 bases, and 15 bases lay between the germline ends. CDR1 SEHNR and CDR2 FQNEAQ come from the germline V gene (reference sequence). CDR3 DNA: TGTGCCAGCAGCTTGGCTCAGGGGGGTGGCTACGAGCAGTACTTC. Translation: CASSLAQGGGYEQYF.

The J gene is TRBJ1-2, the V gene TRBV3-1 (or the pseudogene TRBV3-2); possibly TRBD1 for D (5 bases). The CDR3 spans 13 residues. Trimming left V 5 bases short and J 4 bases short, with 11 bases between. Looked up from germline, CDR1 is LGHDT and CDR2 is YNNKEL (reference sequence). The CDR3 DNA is TGTGCCAGCAGCTTCAGGGCAGTCTATGGCTACACCTTC. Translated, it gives CASSFRAVYGYTF.

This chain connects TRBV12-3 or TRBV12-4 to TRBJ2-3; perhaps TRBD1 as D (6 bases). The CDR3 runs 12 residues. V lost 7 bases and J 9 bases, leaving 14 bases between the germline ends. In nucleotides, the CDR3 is TGTGCCAGCACCCCGGACAGTCAGACGCAGTATTTT. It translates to CASTPDSQTQYF.

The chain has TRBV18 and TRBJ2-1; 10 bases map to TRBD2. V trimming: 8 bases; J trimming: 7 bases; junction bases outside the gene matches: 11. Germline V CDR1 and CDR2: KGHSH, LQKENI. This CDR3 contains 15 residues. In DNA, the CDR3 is TGTGCCAGCCCACACGAGCTAGCGGGGGAGAATGAGCAGTTCTTC. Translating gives CASPHELAGENEQFF.

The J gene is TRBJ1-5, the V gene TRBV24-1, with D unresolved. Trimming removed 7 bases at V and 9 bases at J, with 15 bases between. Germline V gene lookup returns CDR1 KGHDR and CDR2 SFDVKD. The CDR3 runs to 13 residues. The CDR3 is CATSPRGGWPQHF. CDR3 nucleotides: TGTGCCACCAGCCCCCGGGGAGGTTGGCCCCAGCATTTT.

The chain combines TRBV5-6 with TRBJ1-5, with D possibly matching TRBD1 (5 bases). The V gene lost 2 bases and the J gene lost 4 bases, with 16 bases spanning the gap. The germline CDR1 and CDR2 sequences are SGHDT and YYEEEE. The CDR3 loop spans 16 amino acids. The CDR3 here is CASSFGALGPNQPQHF. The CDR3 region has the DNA TGTGCCAGCAGCTTTGGGGCGTTGGGCCCTAATCAGCCCCAGCATTTT.

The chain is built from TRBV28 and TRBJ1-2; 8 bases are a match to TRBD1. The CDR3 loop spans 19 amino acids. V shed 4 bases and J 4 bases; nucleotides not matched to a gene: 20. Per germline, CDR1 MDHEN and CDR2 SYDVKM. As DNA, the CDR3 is TGTGCCAGCAGTTCCCCCACTGGGACAGGTTTTGAGGTTGGCTATGGCTACACCTTC. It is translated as CASSSPTGTGFEVGYGYTF.

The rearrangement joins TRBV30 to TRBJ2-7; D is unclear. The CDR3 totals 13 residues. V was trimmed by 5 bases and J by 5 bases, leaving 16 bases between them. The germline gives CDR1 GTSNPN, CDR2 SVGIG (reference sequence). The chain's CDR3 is CAWDKESRDEQYF. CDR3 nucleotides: TGTGCCTGGGACAAGGAGTCCCGGGACGAGCAGTACTTC.

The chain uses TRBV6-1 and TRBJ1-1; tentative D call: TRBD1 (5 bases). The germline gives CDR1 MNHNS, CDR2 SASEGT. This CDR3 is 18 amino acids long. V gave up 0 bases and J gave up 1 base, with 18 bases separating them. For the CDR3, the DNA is TGTGCCAGCAGTGAAGCTCCTTTCGGGCGCGGGACGAACACTGAAGCTTTCTTT. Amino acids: CASSEAPFGRGTNTEAFF.

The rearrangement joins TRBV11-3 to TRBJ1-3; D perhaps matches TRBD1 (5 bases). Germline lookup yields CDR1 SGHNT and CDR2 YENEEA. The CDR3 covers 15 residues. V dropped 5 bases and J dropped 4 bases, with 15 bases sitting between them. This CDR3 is CASSGGRTWGNTIYF. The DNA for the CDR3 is TGTGCCAGCAGCGGAGGGAGGACATGGGGAAACACCATATATTTT.

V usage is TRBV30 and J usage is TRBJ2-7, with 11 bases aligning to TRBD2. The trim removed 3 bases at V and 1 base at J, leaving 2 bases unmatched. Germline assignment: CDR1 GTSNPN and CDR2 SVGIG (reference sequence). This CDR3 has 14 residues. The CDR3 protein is CAWRVAGGSYEQYF. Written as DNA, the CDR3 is TGTGCCTGGAGGGTAGCGGGGGGGTCCTACGAGCAGTACTTC.

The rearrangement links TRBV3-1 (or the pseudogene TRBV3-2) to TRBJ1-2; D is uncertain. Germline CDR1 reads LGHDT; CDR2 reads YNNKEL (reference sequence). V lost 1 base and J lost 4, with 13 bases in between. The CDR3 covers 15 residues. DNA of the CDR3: TGTGCCAGCAGCCAAGTGTTTGGGGAGTCCTATGGCTACACCTTC. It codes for CASSQVFGESYGYTF.

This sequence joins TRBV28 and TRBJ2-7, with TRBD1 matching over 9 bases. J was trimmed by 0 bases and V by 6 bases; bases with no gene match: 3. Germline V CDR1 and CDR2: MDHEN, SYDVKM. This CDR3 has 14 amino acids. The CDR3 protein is CASSRDRDSYEQYF. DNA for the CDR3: TGTGCCAGCAGCCGGGACAGGGACTCCTACGAGCAGTACTTC.